These 24 T cell receptor beta chains were all obtained from the same sample, sequenced in a study of immune cell composition in non-small cell lung cancer. Clones were sequenced by immunoSEQ multiplex PCR, and TCRdb holds only the in-frame ones, with some missing. The data contain roughly 4,100 clones, 65% to 75% of them singletons. The specimen sequenced was lung tumor tissue. The receptors stem from a human donor with non-small cell lung cancer.

V is TRBV2 and J is TRBJ1-1, with TRBD1 as a possible D gene (6 bases). The V gene lost 7 bases and the J gene lost 3 bases, with 15 bases spanning the gap. Germline V CDR1 and CDR2: SNHLY, FYNNEI. This CDR3 comprises 14 residues. The CDR3 DNA sequence: TGTGCCAGCACCGAGGGCAGGGGACACACTGAAGCTTTCTTT. It is translated as CASTEGRGHTEAFF. Full variable domain (missing parts from reference TRBV2 and TRBJ1-1): EPEVTQTPSHQVTQMGQEVILRCVPISNHLYFYWYRQILGQKVEFLVSFYNNEISEKSEIFDDQFSVERPDGSNFTLKIRSTKLEDSAMYFCASTEGRGHTEAFFGQGTRLTVV.

The rearrangement joins TRBV7-8 to TRBJ1-1, with 7 bases that match TRBD1. The CDR3 is 16 residues long. Trimming took 5 bases from V and 0 from J; bases not matched to a gene: 9. Germline CDR1 is SGHVS and CDR2 is FQNEAQ. This chain's CDR3 is CASSPGGVRLNTEAFF. CDR3 sequence (DNA): TGTGCCAGCAGCCCAGGGGGAGTCCGGTTGAACACTGAAGCTTTCTTT.

The V gene is TRBV5-6, the J gene TRBJ2-4; 9 positions agree with TRBD1. This CDR3 has 16 residues. The V gene's germline CDR1 is SGHDT and CDR2 YYEEEE. Losses at the gene ends were 0 bases for V and 1 base for J; bases not matched to a gene: 2. The CDR3 DNA follows: TGTGCCAGCAGCTTGGTCGGACAGGGGGCCAAAAACATTCAGTACTTC. Protein: CASSLVGQGAKNIQYF.

The V and J genes are TRBV27 and TRBJ1-2, with 7 nucleotides matching TRBD1. Per germline, CDR1 MNHEY and CDR2 SMNVEV (reference sequence). The CDR3 extends over 15 amino acids. Trimming cost V 4 bases and J 0 bases; bases outside gene matches: 5. The CDR3 spells CASSSRTGANYGYTF. CDR3 in DNA: TGTGCCAGCAGTTCTCGGACAGGCGCTAACTATGGCTACACCTTC.

This clone has a single count. This rearrangement joins TRBV7-2 to TRBJ1-4, with TRBD1 as a possible D gene (5 bases). CDR1 and CDR2 from the germline V gene are SGHTA and FQGNSA. V lost 1 base to trimming and J lost 6 bases, with 9 bases between them. The CDR3 has 14 amino acids. CDR3 DNA sequence: TGTGCCAGCAGCTTAGGCAGGGCATATGAAAAACTGTTTTTT. This encodes CASSLGRAYEKLFF.

This chain links TRBV14 with TRBJ2-5; 12 positions match TRBD1. The germline V gene encodes CDR1 SGHDN and CDR2 FVKESK. V gave up 4 bases and J gave up 5 bases; unmatched junction bases: 5. This CDR3 contains 15 residues. CDR3 residues: CASSRGTGGWETQYF. The CDR3 bases are TGTGCCAGCAGCCGAGGGACAGGGGGCTGGGAGACCCAGTACTTC.

The chain is built from TRBV7-9 and TRBJ1-2; 7 nucleotides match TRBD1. The CDR3 has 15 residues. V dropped 4 bases and J dropped 3; count of bases not matched to a gene: 8. CDR1 SEHNR and CDR2 FQNEAQ come from the germline V gene (reference sequence). CDR3 nucleotide sequence: TGTGCCAGCAGCTGGAGTGGGACAGACGACTATGGCTACACCTTC. Translation gives CASSWSGTDDYGYTF.

This sequence joins TRBV10-1 and TRBJ2-5, with TRBD2 matching 11 bases. V lost 4 bases and J lost 5; bases outside the gene matches: 9. The CDR3 covers 16 residues. Germline-derived CDR1 and CDR2 are WNHNN and SYGVQD (reference sequence). CDR3 coding DNA: TGCGCCAGCAGTGGAGGGACTAGCGGTATGGGGGAGACCCAGTACTTC. Amino acids: CASSGGTSGMGETQYF.

This clone came up a few times. The J gene is TRBJ2-1, the V gene TRBV9; D possibly corresponds to TRBD1 (5 bases). Looked up from germline, CDR1 is SGDLS and CDR2 is YYNGEE. The CDR3 length is 14 residues. V lost 4 bases, J lost 7 bases, and 15 bases lay in between. In nucleotides, the CDR3 is TGTGCCAGCAGCCCACGACAGTTCGTGAATGAGCAGTTCTTC. It is translated as CASSPRQFVNEQFF.

This chain uses TRBV5-1 with TRBJ1-5, with TRBD1 matching over 11 bases. V shed 4 bases, J shed 6 bases, and the junction held 9 bases outside the gene matches. This CDR3 spans 16 amino acids. Germline V gene sequence: CDR1 SGHRS, CDR2 YFSETQ. The CDR3 sequence is CASSPAGTGGGQPQHF. CDR3 bases: TGCGCCAGCAGCCCCGCCGGGACAGGGGGTGGTCAGCCCCAGCATTTT.

V is TRBV19 and J is TRBJ1-3; the D is unclear. Germline CDR1 reads LNHDA; CDR2 reads SQIVND (reference sequence). The length of the CDR3 is 16 residues. Deletions cut 5 bases from V and 0 bases from J, with 14 bases between. In DNA form, the CDR3 reads TGTGCCAGTAGTGCTGCCGGGTCTTACTCTGGAAACACCATATATTTT. Translating gives CASSAAGSYSGNTIYF. The full variable domain, its missing parts supplied by reference TRBV19 and TRBJ1-3, is DGGITQSPKYLFRKEGQNVTLSCEQNLNHDAMYWYRQDPGQGLRLIYYSQIVNDFQKGDIAEGYSVSREKKESFPLTVTSAQKNPTAFYLCASSAAGSYSGNTIYFGEGSWLTVV.

The chain recombines TRBV6-6 with TRBJ1-5; D may be TRBD1 (6 bases). V lost 8 bases, J lost 11 bases, and 16 bases lay in between. Germline V gene sequence: CDR1 MNHNY, CDR2 SVGAGI (reference sequence). This CDR3 is 12 amino acids long. CDR3: CASGQGPRAQHF. As DNA, the CDR3 is TGTGCCAGCGGTCAGGGGCCTCGAGCCCAGCATTTT.

This rearrangement joins TRBV30 to TRBJ2-5, with a weak D call TRBD2 (6 bases). The germline V gene encodes CDR1 GTSNPN and CDR2 SVGIG (reference sequence). V was clipped by 0 bases and J by 0 bases, with 11 bases between them. The CDR3 is made up of 15 amino acids. For the CDR3, the DNA is TGTGCCTGGAGTGTCTCGGGAGCGTACCAAGAGACCCAGTACTTC. Its protein is CAWSVSGAYQETQYF.

The chain recombines TRBV4-3 with TRBJ2-1; 7 positions match TRBD2. The CDR3 runs 16 residues. With V trimmed by 4 bases and J by 5 bases, 11 bases remained unmatched. Germline loops: CDR1 LGHNA, CDR2 YSLEER. CDR3 DNA sequence: TGCGCCAGCAGCCCTTTAGCGGGCAACGTTAACAATGAGCAGTTCTTC. This translates into CASSPLAGNVNNEQFF.

The chain uses TRBV7-9 and TRBJ2-7; TRBD1 is a possible D gene (6 bases). The CDR3 loop spans 16 amino acids. V was clipped by 3 bases and J by 4 bases, with 19 bases between them. Germline V lookup: CDR1 SEHNR, CDR2 FQNEAQ (reference sequence). CDR3 sequence reads: CASSLVGTGYEYEQYF. CDR3 DNA sequence: TGTGCCAGCAGCTTGGTCGGAACAGGGTATGAGTACGAGCAGTACTTC.

A single count supports this clone. V gene TRBV15 combines with J gene TRBJ1-1, with D possibly TRBD1 on 6 matching bases. The length of the CDR3 is 17 residues. Germline V gives CDR1 LNHNV, CDR2 YYDKDF (reference sequence). The V end was cut by 5 bases, the J end by 0 bases, with 19 bases between. CDR3 protein: CATSARRRGGMNTEAFF. In DNA form, the CDR3 reads TGTGCCACCAGCGCCCGCCGGAGAGGGGGAATGAACACTGAAGCTTTCTTT.

This chain uses TRBV7-8 with TRBJ1-5, with D maybe TRBD1 (5 bases). In germline, CDR1 is SGHVS, CDR2 FQNEAQ. Deletions cut 5 bases from V and 1 base from J, with 9 bases between. The CDR3 is 14 residues long. The CDR3 loop is CASSGGGSNQPQHF. The CDR3 bases are TGTGCCAGCAGCGGGGGGGGGAGCAATCAGCCCCAGCATTTT.

The V gene is TRBV6-1, the J gene TRBJ1-5; D is undetermined. Germline lookup yields CDR1 MNHNS and CDR2 SASEGT. The CDR3 has 14 residues. V was shortened by 3 bases and J by 4 bases, with 10 bases between the two germline ends. CDR3 region: CASSETSPNQPQHF. As DNA, the CDR3 is TGTGCCAGCAGTGAGACATCCCCGAATCAGCCCCAGCATTTT.

This chain links TRBV28 with TRBJ2-7; 7 nucleotides agree with TRBD1. The CDR3 totals 16 residues. V shed 4 bases and J 1 base; nucleotides not matched to a gene: 10. Looked up from germline, CDR1 is MDHEN and CDR2 is SYDVKM. The CDR3 DNA reads as TGTGCCAGCAGTTCTAGCCGACAGGGCCCGTCCTACGAGCAGTACTTC. This codes for CASSSSRQGPSYEQYF.

The V call is TRBV11-3, the J call TRBJ1-1, with TRBD1 matching 8 bases. In germline, CDR1 is SGHNT, CDR2 YENEEA. With V trimmed by 5 bases and J by 5 bases, 4 bases remained unmatched. The CDR3 has 13 residues. The CDR3 spells CASSSHRGTEAFF. DNA for the CDR3: TGTGCCAGCAGCAGCCACAGGGGGACTGAAGCTTTCTTT.

The chain recombines TRBV18 with TRBJ2-1; D might be TRBD2 (6 bases). The length of the CDR3 is 16 residues. Germline loops: CDR1 KGHSH, CDR2 LQKENI. The ends were cut back, 0 bases at V and 6 bases at J, with 15 bases in the middle. CDR3 amino acids: CASSPPRPGVGNEQFF. As DNA, the CDR3 is TGTGCCAGCTCACCACCTAGGCCGGGAGTAGGCAATGAGCAGTTCTTC. The full variable domain, its missing parts supplied by reference TRBV18 and TRBJ2-1, is NAGVMQNPRHLVRRRGQEARLRCSPMKGHSHVYWYRQLPEEGLKFMVYLQKENIIDESGMPKERFSAEFPKEGPSILRIQQVVRGDSAAYFCASSPPRPGVGNEQFFGPGTRLTVL.

The chain is built from TRBV7-2 and TRBJ2-3; D is perhaps TRBD2 (5 bases). Germline CDR1 and CDR2: SGHTA and FQGNSA. This CDR3 is 16 amino acids long. V was pared by 0 bases and J by 4 bases, with 14 bases between. CDR3 residues: CASSLARNPGSDTQYF. CDR3 bases: TGTGCCAGCAGCTTAGCGCGGAACCCGGGGTCAGATACGCAGTATTTT.

This clone was seen just once. The chain carries TRBV6-1 and TRBJ2-1; D perhaps matches TRBD1 (6 bases). In germline, CDR1 is MNHNS, CDR2 SASEGT. V was clipped by 11 bases and J by 2 bases, with 13 bases between them. The CDR3 totals 13 residues. The CDR3 sequence: CAYNRDTYNEQFF. The CDR3 DNA follows: TGTGCCTACAACAGGGATACCTACAATGAGCAGTTCTTC.

The chain combines TRBV19 with TRBJ2-1, with 7 bases lining up with TRBD1. There are 13 residues in the CDR3. J was trimmed by 10 bases and V by 4 bases; bases with no gene match: 7. CDR1 is LNHDA and CDR2 is SQIVND in the germline V gene (reference sequence). CDR3 DNA sequence: TGTGCCAGTAGTACCACAGGGGTCGGCGAGCAGTTCTTC. It translates to CASSTTGVGEQFF.